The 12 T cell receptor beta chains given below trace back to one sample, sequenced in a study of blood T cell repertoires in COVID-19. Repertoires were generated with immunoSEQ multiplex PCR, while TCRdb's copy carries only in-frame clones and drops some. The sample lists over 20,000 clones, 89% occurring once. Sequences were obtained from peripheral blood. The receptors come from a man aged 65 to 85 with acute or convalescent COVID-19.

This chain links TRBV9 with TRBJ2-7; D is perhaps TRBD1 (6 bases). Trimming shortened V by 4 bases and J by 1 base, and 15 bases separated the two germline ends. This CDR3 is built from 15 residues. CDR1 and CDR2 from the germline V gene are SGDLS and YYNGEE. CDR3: CASSPRTVESYEQYF. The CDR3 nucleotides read TGTGCCAGCAGCCCCCGGACAGTCGAATCCTACGAGCAGTACTTC.

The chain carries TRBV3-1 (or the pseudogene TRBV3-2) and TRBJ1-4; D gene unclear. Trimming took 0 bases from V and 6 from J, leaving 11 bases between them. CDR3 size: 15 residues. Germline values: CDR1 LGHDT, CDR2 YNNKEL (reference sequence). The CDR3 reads CASSQDSSGYEKLFF. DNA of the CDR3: TGTGCCAGCAGCCAAGATAGCAGCGGGTATGAAAAACTGTTTTTT.

The CDR3 loop is CASSPTTGADYGYTF. The CDR3, as DNA: TGTGCCAGCAGCCCCACGACAGGAGCCGACTATGGCTACACCTTC. The J gene is TRBJ1-2, the V gene TRBV9; TRBD1 might be the D (6 bases). Trimming pared 4 bases from V and 3 bases from J, leaving 16 bases between. Germline CDR1 is SGDLS and CDR2 is YYNGEE. The CDR3 has 15 residues.

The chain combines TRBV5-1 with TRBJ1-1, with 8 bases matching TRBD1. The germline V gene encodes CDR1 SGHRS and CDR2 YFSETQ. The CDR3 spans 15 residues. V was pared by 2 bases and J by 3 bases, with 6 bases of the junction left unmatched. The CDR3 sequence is CASSFGGTGDTEAFF. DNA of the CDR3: TGCGCCAGCAGCTTTGGCGGGACAGGAGACACTGAAGCTTTCTTT.

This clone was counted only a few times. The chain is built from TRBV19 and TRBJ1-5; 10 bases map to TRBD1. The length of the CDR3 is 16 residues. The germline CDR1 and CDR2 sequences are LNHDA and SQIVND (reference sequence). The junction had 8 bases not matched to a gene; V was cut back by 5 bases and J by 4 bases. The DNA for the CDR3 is TGTGCCAGTAGTGATTTGACAGGGGGCCTTAATCAGCCCCAGCATTTT. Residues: CASSDLTGGLNQPQHF.

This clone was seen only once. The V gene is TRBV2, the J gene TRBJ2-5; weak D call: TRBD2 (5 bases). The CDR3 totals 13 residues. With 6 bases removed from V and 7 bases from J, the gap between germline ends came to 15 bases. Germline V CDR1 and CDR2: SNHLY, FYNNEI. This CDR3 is CASSATLGGTQYF. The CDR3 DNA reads TGTGCCAGCAGCGCTACCTTAGGAGGGACCCAGTACTTC.

The CDR3 DNA reads TGTGCCAGCAGTCCCCGTATGGGCGGGAAGGCCGGGGAGCTGTTTTTT. Its translation: CASSPRMGGKAGELFF. This rearrangement joins TRBV6-6 to TRBJ2-2; tentative D call: TRBD2 (6 bases). Germline lookup yields CDR1 MNHNY and CDR2 SVGAGI (reference sequence). Trimming took off 5 bases at V and 6 bases at J, with 19 bases between the two ends. The CDR3 is made up of 16 amino acids.

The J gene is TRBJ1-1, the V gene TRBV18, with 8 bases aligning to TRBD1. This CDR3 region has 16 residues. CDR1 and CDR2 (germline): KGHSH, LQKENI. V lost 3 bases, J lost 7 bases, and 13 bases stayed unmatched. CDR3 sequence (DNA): TGTGCCAGCTCACCCGAAACCCTAGGGACAGGTAGTGAAGCTTTCTTT. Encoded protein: CASSPETLGTGSEAFF.

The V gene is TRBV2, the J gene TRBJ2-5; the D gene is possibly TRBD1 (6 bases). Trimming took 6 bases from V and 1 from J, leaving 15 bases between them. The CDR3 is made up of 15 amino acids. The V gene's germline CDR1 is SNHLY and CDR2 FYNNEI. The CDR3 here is CASRWVRGPQETQYF. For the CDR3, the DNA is TGTGCCAGCAGGTGGGTCAGGGGACCCCAAGAGACCCAGTACTTC.

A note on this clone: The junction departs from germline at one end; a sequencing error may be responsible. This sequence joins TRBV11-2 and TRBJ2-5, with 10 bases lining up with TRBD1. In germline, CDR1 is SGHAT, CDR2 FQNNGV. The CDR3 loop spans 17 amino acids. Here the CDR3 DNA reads TGTGCCAGCAGCTTAGACCCGACAGGGGGCCTCCAAAAGACCCAGTACTTC. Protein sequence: CASSLDPTGGLQKTQYF.

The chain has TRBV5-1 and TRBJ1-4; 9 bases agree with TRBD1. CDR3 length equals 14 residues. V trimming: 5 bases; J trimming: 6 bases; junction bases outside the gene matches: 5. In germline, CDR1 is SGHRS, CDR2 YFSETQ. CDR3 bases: TGCGCCAGCAGTACCGGACAGGGGCATGAAAAACTGTTTTTT. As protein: CASSTGQGHEKLFF.

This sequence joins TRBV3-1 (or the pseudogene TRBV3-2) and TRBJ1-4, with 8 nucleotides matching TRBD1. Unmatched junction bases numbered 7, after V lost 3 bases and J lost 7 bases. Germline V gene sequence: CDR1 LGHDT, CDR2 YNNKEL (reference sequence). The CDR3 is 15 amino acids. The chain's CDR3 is CASSQSGQGGEKLFF. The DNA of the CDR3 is TGTGCCAGCAGCCAGTCAGGACAGGGAGGTGAAAAACTGTTTTTT.